These 24 T cell receptor beta chains came from one sample sequenced in a study of T-cell reconstitution after alpha-beta-depleted transplantation in children. It was with unique molecular identifiers that the TCRbeta library was prepared. TCRdb analysed the PCR reads with MiXCR anew, one entry per CDR3 protein. The table has over 450,000 distinct CDR3 sequences, roughly a tenth seen once. The sequenced sample was PBMCs, obtained before TCRalphabeta/CD19-depleted stem cell transplant. Receptor source: a child between 2 and 9 years old with inherited bone marrow failure, due to receive a stem cell transplant.

There are many counts of this clonotype. The chain combines TRBV7-9 with TRBJ2-3, with 7 bases matching TRBD2. Germline V CDR1 and CDR2: SEHNR, FQNEAQ (reference sequence). This CDR3 spans 14 amino acids. The V and J ends lost 7 bases and 4 bases, in that order; junction bases with no gene match: 8. CDR3 nucleotides: TGTGCCAGCAACTGGAGGGAGGGCTCAGATACGCAGTATTTT. It encodes CASNWREGSDTQYF. The whole variable domain, filled in from reference TRBV7-9 and TRBJ2-3, reads DTGVSQNPRHKITKRGQNVTFRCDPISEHNRLYWYRQTLGQGPEFLTYFQNEAQLEKSRLLSDRFSAERPKGSFSTLEIQRTEQGDSAMYLCASNWREGSDTQYFGPGTRLTVL.

As for this clonotype: A read error is possible here, since a much larger clone lies one base away. The CDR3 ends on some other residue instead of the conserved phenylalanine or tryptophan, so this is likely a read error. The chain uses TRBV4-3 and TRBJ2-5; D uncertain. V was cut by 0 bases and J by 5 bases, with 7 bases left in between. The CDR3 loop spans 13 amino acids. The germline gives CDR1 LGHNA, CDR2 YSLEER. In DNA, the CDR3 is TGCGCCAGCAGCCAAGATCTAGAGGAGACCCAGTACCTC. The encoded protein is CASSQDLEETQYL.

In its sample, this clonotype was seen many times. The V gene is TRBV12-3 or TRBV12-4, the J gene TRBJ1-1, with 7 bases fitting TRBD1. This CDR3 region has 14 residues. Losses at the gene ends were 6 bases for V and 1 base for J; bases not matched to a gene: 5. The CDR3 reads CASSTRDRNTEAFF. CDR3 sequence (DNA): TGTGCCAGCAGCACCCGGGACAGGAACACTGAAGCTTTCTTT.

This clonotype was detected ten times or more. This rearrangement joins TRBV7-2 to TRBJ2-2; a weak D match, TRBD2 (5 bases). This CDR3 spans 14 amino acids. Germline CDR1 SGHTA, CDR2 FQGNSA. Trimming left V 8 bases short and J 6 bases short, with 16 bases between. The CDR3 DNA sequence: TGTGCCAGCGGATATCGAGCCGGGGCCGGGGAGCTGTTTTTT. This gives the protein CASGYRAGAGELFF. Full variable domain (missing parts from reference TRBV7-2 and TRBJ2-2): GAGVSQSPSNKVTEKGKDVELRCDPISGHTALYWYRQSLGQGLEFLIYFQGNSAPDKSGLPSDRFSAERTGGSVSTLTIQRTQQEDSAVYLCASGYRAGAGELFFGEGSRLTVL.

This clonotype was counted ten times or more. This chain links TRBV30 with TRBJ2-3; 7 positions match TRBD1. Germline V gives CDR1 GTSNPN, CDR2 SVGIG (reference sequence). V dropped 7 bases and J dropped 3; count of bases not matched to a gene: 10. The CDR3 sequence is 14 residues long. This CDR3 is CALRERGRTDTQYF. The CDR3 nucleotides are TGTGCCTTAAGGGAGAGGGGGCGTACAGATACGCAGTATTTT.

This clonotype occurred many times. This chain links TRBV4-3 with TRBJ1-5; tentative D call: TRBD1 (6 bases). Germline V lookup: CDR1 LGHNA, CDR2 YSLEER. V lost 2 bases, J lost 5 bases, and 13 bases lay in between. The length of the CDR3 is 15 residues. CDR3 nucleotides: TGCGCCAGCAGCCAATGGATGGCAGGGGATCAGCCCCAGCATTTT. This codes for CASSQWMAGDQPQHF.

This clonotype came up many times. This rearrangement joins TRBV5-1 to TRBJ1-2, with 7 nucleotides matching TRBD1. V dropped 4 bases and J dropped 4; count of bases not matched to a gene: 13. Germline CDR1 and CDR2: SGHRS and YFSETQ. The CDR3 has 16 residues. CDR3 loop: CASSLIGTDTRYGYTF. CDR3 sequence (DNA): TGCGCCAGCAGCCTGATTGGGACAGATACCCGCTATGGCTACACCTTC.

This clonotype was counted many times. The V gene is TRBV12-3 or TRBV12-4, the J gene TRBJ1-4; D not resolved. V lost 6 bases and J lost 4, with 12 bases in between. The CDR3 covers 14 residues. The CDR3 sequence: CASSHRPGNEKLFF. CDR3 nucleotide sequence: TGTGCCAGCAGCCATCGCCCCGGTAATGAAAAACTGTTTTTT.

This clonotype was counted only a few times. The chain has TRBV4-3 and TRBJ1-2; 7 bases map to TRBD1. Unmatched junction bases numbered 13, after V lost 0 bases and J lost 9 bases. The CDR3 is 16 amino acids. Germline CDR1 reads LGHNA; CDR2 reads YSLEER. The CDR3 sequence is CASSQEWDSLTMRYTF. In DNA form, the CDR3 reads TGCGCCAGCAGCCAAGAGTGGGACAGCCTTACTATGCGCTACACCTTC.

This clonotype was seen a handful of times. The V call is TRBV4-1, the J call TRBJ2-1; TRBD2 agrees at 8 bases. Per germline, CDR1 MGHRA and CDR2 YSYEKL. J lost 0 bases, V lost 0 bases, and 13 bases had no gene match. This CDR3 is 20 amino acids long. In DNA form, the CDR3 reads TGCGCCAGCAGCCAAGATTTTCTGGCGGGAGGCCTTAGCTCCTACAATGAGCAGTTCTTC. The encoded protein is CASSQDFLAGGLSSYNEQFF.

The J gene is TRBJ2-2, the V gene TRBV5-1; 7 bases fit TRBD1. The CDR3 sequence is 20 residues long. V gave up 1 base and J gave up 1 base; unmatched junction bases: 16. From germline, CDR1 is SGHRS and CDR2 YFSETQ. Written as DNA, the CDR3 is TGCGCCAGCAGCTTGAAATTGATGAAAAGGGGGCCCCTGAACACCGGGGAGCTGTTTTTT. This translates into CASSLKLMKRGPLNTGELFF.

This clonotype was seen repeatedly, ten times or more. The rearrangement joins TRBV6-2 or TRBV6-3 to TRBJ2-1; perhaps TRBD2 as D (6 bases). This CDR3 is 14 amino acids long. The germline gives CDR1 MNHEY, CDR2 SVGEGT. With 3 bases removed from V and 8 bases from J, the gap between germline ends came to 14 bases. The CDR3 coding sequence is TGTGCCAGCAGTTATGGCAGACTAGTTGATGAGCAGTTCTTC. Translation: CASSYGRLVDEQFF.

This clonotype was detected ten times or more. The chain couples TRBV23-1 to TRBJ2-3, with D tentatively TRBD1 (5 bases). Being an ORF, TRBV23-1 has a function that is uncertain. V was trimmed by 4 bases and J by 4 bases, leaving 18 bases between them. There are 16 residues in the CDR3. The CDR3 is CASSRETDTRPDTQYF. As DNA, the CDR3 is TGCGCCAGCAGTCGCGAAACGGACACCAGGCCAGATACGCAGTATTTT.

A few counts support this clonotype. The chain uses TRBV5-1 and TRBJ2-5, with a weak D call TRBD2 (7 bases). Germline lookup yields CDR1 SGHRS and CDR2 YFSETQ. Trimming shortened V by 3 bases and J by 0 bases, and 15 bases separated the two germline ends. This CDR3 is built from 16 residues. CDR3 coding DNA: TGCGCCAGCAGCTGGGGGGGCCAGACCTACCAAGAGACCCAGTACTTC. Translation: CASSWGGQTYQETQYF.

This clonotype was picked up many times. The V and J genes are TRBV12-3 or TRBV12-4 and TRBJ1-1; D unresolved. The V end was cut by 1 base, the J end by 4 bases, with 7 bases between. The CDR3 is 13 amino acids. The CDR3 DNA reads as TGTGCCAGCAGTTTAGTGAAGATCACTGAAGCTTTCTTT. It yields the protein CASSLVKITEAFF.

This clonotype was counted only a few times. The J gene is TRBJ1-1, the V gene TRBV10-3; no reliable D call. The CDR3 has 13 residues. Germline lookup yields CDR1 ENHRY and CDR2 SYGVKD. V was cut by 6 bases and J by 5 bases, with 13 bases left in between. In DNA form, the CDR3 reads TGTGCCATCAGGGAACCCCTAGGGACTGAAGCTTTCTTT. This translates into CAIREPLGTEAFF.

The sample holds many counts of this clonotype. J is TRBJ2-7 and V is TRBV7-8; D perhaps matches TRBD2 (6 bases). The V and J ends lost 4 bases and 9 bases respectively, with 16 bases between them. CDR3 length equals 13 residues. Germline CDR1 is SGHVS and CDR2 is FQNEAQ. CDR3 sequence: CASSSGTPTTQYF. CDR3 DNA: TGTGCCAGCAGCTCCGGGACTCCTACGACGCAGTACTTC.

This clonotype was observed at least ten times. This chain links TRBV12-3 or TRBV12-4 with TRBJ2-7; a possible D gene is TRBD1 (5 bases). The germline V and J ends were trimmed by 4 bases and 3 bases, with 10 bases remaining between them. The CDR3 runs 13 residues. The CDR3: CASSWTPNYEQYF. CDR3 DNA sequence: TGTGCCAGCAGTTGGACACCCAACTACGAGCAGTACTTC.

The table lists this clonotype with many counts. The chain carries TRBV7-9 and TRBJ1-3, with D possibly TRBD1 on 6 matching bases. Germline V CDR1 and CDR2: SEHNR, FQNEAQ (reference sequence). The CDR3 is 13 residues long. Trimming removed 5 bases at V and 4 bases at J, with 9 bases between. CDR3 bases: TGTGCCAGCAGCCAAGGGGGGGGAAACACCATATATTTT. Its protein is CASSQGGGNTIYF.

The chain has TRBV9 and TRBJ2-7; a possible D gene is TRBD2 (6 bases). The germline CDR1 and CDR2 sequences are SGDLS and YYNGEE. There are 13 residues in the CDR3. Between the trimmed V and J ends, which lost 3 bases and 13 bases, there was a span of 20 bases. Written as DNA, the CDR3 is TGTGCCAGCAGCGCGGGCGCTAGCGCGGACCTATACTTC. This gives the protein CASSAGASADLYF.

This clonotype was seen many times. This chain uses TRBV28 with TRBJ2-5; 9 bases line up with TRBD2. The CDR3 is made up of 15 amino acids. Per the germline V gene, CDR1 is MDHEN and CDR2 is SYDVKM. V shed 1 base and J 5 bases; nucleotides not matched to a gene: 5. The CDR3 loop reads CASSLLAGEGETQYF. CDR3 DNA: TGTGCCAGCAGTTTATTAGCGGGAGAGGGTGAGACCCAGTACTTC.

This clonotype came up many times. The rearrangement uses TRBV7-2 and TRBJ2-7; D gene unclear. The CDR3 consists of 14 residues. The germline V gene encodes CDR1 SGHTA and CDR2 FQGNSA. V dropped 5 bases and J dropped 0 bases, with 11 bases sitting between them. Here the CDR3 DNA reads TGTGCCAGCAGCCCTCGCGGAGTCTCCTACGAGCAGTACTTC. It codes for CASSPRGVSYEQYF.

This sequence joins TRBV3-1 and TRBJ2-5; D uncertain. V dropped 1 base and J dropped 5 bases, with 8 bases sitting between them. The CDR3 has 13 amino acids. CDR1 and CDR2 from the germline V gene are LGHDT and YNNKEL (reference sequence). CDR3 region: CASSQAGYETQYF. CDR3 DNA: TGTGCCAGCAGCCAAGCCGGGTACGAGACCCAGTACTTC.

This clonotype was seen ten or more times. V and J are TRBV11-1 and TRBJ1-2, with 7 bases lining up with TRBD1. CDR1 and CDR2 from the germline V gene are SGHAT and FQDESV (reference sequence). This CDR3 has 18 residues. V shed 11 bases and J 0 bases; nucleotides not matched to a gene: 21. DNA of the CDR3: TGTGCCGCTGGGCCTGGGGGCGTACAGGGGAGTCCTAACTATGGCTACACCTTC. Its protein is CAAGPGGVQGSPNYGYTF.